A selection of T cell receptor beta chains follows, all from one sample in a study of cytomegalovirus exposure and HLA in healthy donors. Using immunoSEQ multiplex PCR, the repertoire was profiled, and TCRdb retains in-frame clones only, with some absent. The sample lists fewer than 100,000 clones, about three quarters occurring once. Material: PBMCs. The receptors shown here come from a man aged 40-49 years in good health and CMV-seropositive. CDR3s include the opening cysteine and the closing phenylalanine or tryptophan. D genes are given only for firm matches.

d_call	v_call	cdr3_aa
.	TRBV10-2	CASSESGGEGAFF
TRBD2	TRBV28	CASSLAGGGLAGQYF
TRBD1	TRBV6-5	CASSPGTGHNEQYF
TRBD1	TRBV4-3	CASSLQTGTGETNEKLFF
.	TRBV7-9	CASSLLGLFNTQYF
TRBD1	TRBV2	CASRDMGQGLNQPQHF
TRBD1	TRBV5-1	CASSQQGQPNEKLFF
TRBD1	TRBV7-8	CASSEGTGYYEQYF
TRBD2	TRBV18	CASSPGGGPSEQFF
.	TRBV27	CASSLPGRGEKLFF
.	TRBV27	CASSLKAGEYYGYTF
.	TRBV9	CASSGDIRQETQYF
.	TRBV5-1	CASSLAGRTSPGNTIYF
TRBD2	TRBV5-5	CASSPGRGVQGTDTQYF